Each of the 11 T cell receptor beta chains below was sequenced from the same sample in a study of regulatory T cells in long-lasting Graves disease. Time point noted: newly diagnosed GD, antithyroid drugs for less than 3 months. The TCR library was made from RNA extracted from PBMCs. Both iRepertoire HTBI primers and Arm-PCR of CDR3 regions were used to build the TCR beta libraries. TCRdb called the multiplex PCR reads again in MiXCR, with one record for every CDR3 protein. The table lists about 610,000 distinct CDR3 sequences, approximately 16% of them singletons. The same specimen was also included in a second study, on T cells in Graves' hyperthyroidism and ophthalmopathy.

The sample was peripheral blood mononuclear cells (PBMCs), taken at new diagnosis, from a patient treated with antithyroid drugs. The receptor set was obtained from a young man with Graves disease.

At least ten counts were recorded for this clonotype. This chain connects TRBV2 to TRBJ2-1; D unclear. With 5 bases removed from V and 0 bases from J, the gap between germline ends came to 11 bases. CDR3 length equals 15 residues. The germline gives CDR1 SNHLY, CDR2 FYNNEI. The CDR3 here is CASSPDLYSYNEQFF. In DNA form, the CDR3 reads TGTGCCAGCAGTCCCGACCTATACTCCTACAATGAGCAGTTCTTC.

This clonotype has ten or more counts. The V gene is TRBV18, the J gene TRBJ1-5; no firm D call. V shed 4 bases and J shed 2 bases, with 9 bases lying between them. Germline V lookup: CDR1 KGHSH, CDR2 LQKENI. This CDR3 spans 14 amino acids. DNA for the CDR3: TGTGCCAGCTCACTAGAGTTCGGCAATCAGCCCCAGCATTTT. This sequence encodes CASSLEFGNQPQHF.

Many counts were recorded for this clonotype. The chain couples TRBV5-1 to TRBJ2-5; 7 bases are shared with TRBD1. Germline assignment: CDR1 SGHRS and CDR2 YFSETQ. This CDR3 has 13 residues. V dropped 6 bases and J dropped 1; count of bases not matched to a gene: 3. Here the CDR3 reads CASNGDSQETQYF. Written as DNA, the CDR3 is TGCGCCAGCAACGGGGACAGCCAAGAGACCCAGTACTTC.

This clonotype was counted at least ten times. This chain uses TRBV12-3 or TRBV12-4 with TRBJ2-1; 11 nucleotides match TRBD2. CDR3 length: 16 residues. Trimming removed 2 bases from V and 8 bases from J; junction bases left unmatched: 8. CDR3 loop: CASSLWELAGVDEQFF. The CDR3 DNA reads TGTGCCAGCAGTTTATGGGAACTAGCGGGAGTTGATGAGCAGTTCTTC.

This clonotype was counted ten times or more. The rearrangement uses TRBV20-1 and TRBJ2-7, with 10 bases aligning to TRBD2. The CDR3 sequence is 15 residues long. CDR1 and CDR2 (germline): DFQATT, SNEGSKA (reference sequence). With V trimmed by 0 bases and J by 4 bases, 6 bases remained unmatched. The DNA of the CDR3 is TGCAGTGCTAGAGAGGGGGCTAGCGGGAGATACGAGCAGTACTTC. It specifies CSAREGASGRYEQYF.

The chain employs TRBV7-3 and TRBJ2-1, with D maybe TRBD2 (7 bases). Trimming stripped 2 bases from V and 0 bases from J, with 26 bases between. The CDR3 covers 21 residues. Per germline, CDR1 SGHTA and CDR2 FQGTGA. The CDR3 DNA is TGTGCCAGCAGCTTAGAACGCACCAGCGGGACAATACCAATCTCCTACAATGAGCAGTTCTTC. This sequence encodes CASSLERTSGTIPISYNEQFF.

This clonotype came up many times. The rearrangement joins TRBV20-1 to TRBJ1-1; 10 bases map to TRBD1. Germline V CDR1 and CDR2: DFQATT, SNEGSKA (reference sequence). The junction had 7 bases not matched to a gene; V was cut back by 4 bases and J by 5 bases. The length of the CDR3 is 14 residues. The CDR3 protein is CSATDRGRPTEAFF. The CDR3 DNA is TGCAGTGCTACCGACAGGGGGCGGCCTACTGAAGCTTTCTTT.

This clonotype was recorded a few times. CDR3 nucleotides: TGCAGTGCTACACGTGGGGAGCAGTACTTC. Translation gives CSATRGEQYF. The chain recombines TRBV20-1 with TRBJ2-7; D gene ambiguous. Germline V lookup: CDR1 DFQATT, CDR2 SNEGSKA (reference sequence). Between the trimmed V and J ends, which lost 4 bases and 7 bases, there was a span of 8 bases. The CDR3 is made up of 10 amino acids.

This clonotype was counted ten times or more. The chain combines TRBV5-1 with TRBJ2-5, with TRBD2 identical over 11 bases. Germline CDR1 reads SGHRS; CDR2 reads YFSETQ. With V trimmed by 6 bases and J by 2 bases, 9 bases remained unmatched. The CDR3 spans 16 residues. As DNA, the CDR3 is TGCGCCAGCACCCTGGGGGGGACTAGCGGACAAGAGACCCAGTACTTC. Translated, it gives CASTLGGTSGQETQYF.

This clonotype showed up just once. The CDR3 here is CASLPGLADRSSYNEQFF. CDR3 nucleotides: TGTGCCAGCTTACCGGGACTAGCGGATCGGAGCTCCTACAATGAGCAGTTCTTC. The genes are TRBV28 and TRBJ2-1; TRBD2 matches 11 bases. Germline trimming cut 8 bases from V and 0 bases from J; bases unmatched to any gene: 12. This CDR3 comprises 18 residues. Germline assignment: CDR1 MDHEN and CDR2 SYDVKM.

This clonotype was seen repeatedly, ten times or more. The chain employs TRBV12-3 or TRBV12-4 and TRBJ2-3; D might be TRBD1 (6 bases). This CDR3 contains 14 residues. V dropped 8 bases and J dropped 2 bases, with 14 bases sitting between them. This CDR3 reads CASVPGVNTDTQYF. Written as DNA, the CDR3 is TGTGCCAGCGTGCCAGGGGTTAACACAGATACGCAGTATTTT.